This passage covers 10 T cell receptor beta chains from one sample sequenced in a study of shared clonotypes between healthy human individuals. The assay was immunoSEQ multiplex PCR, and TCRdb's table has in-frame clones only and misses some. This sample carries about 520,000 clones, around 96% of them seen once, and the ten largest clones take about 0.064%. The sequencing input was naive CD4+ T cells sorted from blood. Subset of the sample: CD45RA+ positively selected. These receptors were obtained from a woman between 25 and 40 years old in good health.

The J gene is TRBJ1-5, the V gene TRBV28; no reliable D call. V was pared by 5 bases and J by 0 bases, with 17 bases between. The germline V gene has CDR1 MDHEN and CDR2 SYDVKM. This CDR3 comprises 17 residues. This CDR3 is CASSTTRTGYSNQPQHF. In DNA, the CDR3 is TGTGCCAGCAGTACGACCCGGACGGGTTATAGCAATCAGCCCCAGCATTTT.

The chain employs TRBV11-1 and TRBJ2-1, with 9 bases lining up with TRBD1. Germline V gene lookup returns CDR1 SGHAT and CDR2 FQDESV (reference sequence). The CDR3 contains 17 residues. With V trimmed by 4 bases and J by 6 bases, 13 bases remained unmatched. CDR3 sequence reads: CASSSGTGTDLANEQFF. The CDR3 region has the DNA TGTGCCAGCAGCTCTGGGACAGGGACGGATTTGGCCAATGAGCAGTTCTTC.

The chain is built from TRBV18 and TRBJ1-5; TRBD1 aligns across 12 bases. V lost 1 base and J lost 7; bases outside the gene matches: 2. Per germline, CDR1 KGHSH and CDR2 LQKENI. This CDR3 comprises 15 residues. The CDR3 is CASSPRDRGQQPQHF. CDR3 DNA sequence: TGTGCCAGCTCACCACGGGACAGGGGGCAACAGCCCCAGCATTTT.

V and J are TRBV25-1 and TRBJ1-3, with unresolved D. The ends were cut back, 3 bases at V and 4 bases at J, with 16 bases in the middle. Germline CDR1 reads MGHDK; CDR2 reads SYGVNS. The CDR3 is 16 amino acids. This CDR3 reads CASSDLGETWGNTIYF. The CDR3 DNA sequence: TGTGCCAGCAGTGACCTCGGAGAAACCTGGGGAAACACCATATATTTT.

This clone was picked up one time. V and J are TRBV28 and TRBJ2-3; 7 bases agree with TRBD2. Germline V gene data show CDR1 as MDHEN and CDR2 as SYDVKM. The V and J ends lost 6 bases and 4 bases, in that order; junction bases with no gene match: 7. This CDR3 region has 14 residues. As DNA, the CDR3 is TGTGCCAGCAGGCGGACTAGTGCGGCAGATACGCAGTATTTT. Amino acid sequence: CASRRTSAADTQYF.

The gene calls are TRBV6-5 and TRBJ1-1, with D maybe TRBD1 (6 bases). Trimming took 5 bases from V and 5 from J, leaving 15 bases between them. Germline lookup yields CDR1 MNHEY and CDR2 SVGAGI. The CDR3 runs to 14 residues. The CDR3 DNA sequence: TGTGCCAGCAGTGGGAACAGGGAGAGGACTGAAGCTTTCTTT. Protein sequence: CASSGNRERTEAFF.

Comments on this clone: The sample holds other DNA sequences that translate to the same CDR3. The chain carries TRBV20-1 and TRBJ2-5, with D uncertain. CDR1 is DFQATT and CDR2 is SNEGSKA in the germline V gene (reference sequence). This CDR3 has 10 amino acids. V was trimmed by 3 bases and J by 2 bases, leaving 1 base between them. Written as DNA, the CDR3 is TGCAGTGCTAGGCAAGAGACCCAGTACTTC. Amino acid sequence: CSARQETQYF.

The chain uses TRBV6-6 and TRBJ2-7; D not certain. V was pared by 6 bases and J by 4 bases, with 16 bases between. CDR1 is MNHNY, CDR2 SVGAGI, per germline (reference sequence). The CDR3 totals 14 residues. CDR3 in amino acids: CASSFLKLPYEQYF. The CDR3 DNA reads TGTGCCAGCAGCTTCTTGAAACTACCGTACGAGCAGTACTTC.

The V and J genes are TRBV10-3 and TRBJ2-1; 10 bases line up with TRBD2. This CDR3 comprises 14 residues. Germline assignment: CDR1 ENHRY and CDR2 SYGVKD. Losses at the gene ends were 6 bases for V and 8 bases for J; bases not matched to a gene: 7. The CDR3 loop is CAIRSSGSLHEQFF. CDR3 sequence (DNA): TGTGCCATCAGGTCTAGCGGGAGTCTCCATGAGCAGTTCTTC.

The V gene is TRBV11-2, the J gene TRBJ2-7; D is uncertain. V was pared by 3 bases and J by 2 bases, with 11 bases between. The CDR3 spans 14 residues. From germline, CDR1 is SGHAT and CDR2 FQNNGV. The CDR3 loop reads CASSFGRNTYEQYF. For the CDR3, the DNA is TGTGCCAGCAGCTTTGGGCGTAATACCTACGAGCAGTACTTC.